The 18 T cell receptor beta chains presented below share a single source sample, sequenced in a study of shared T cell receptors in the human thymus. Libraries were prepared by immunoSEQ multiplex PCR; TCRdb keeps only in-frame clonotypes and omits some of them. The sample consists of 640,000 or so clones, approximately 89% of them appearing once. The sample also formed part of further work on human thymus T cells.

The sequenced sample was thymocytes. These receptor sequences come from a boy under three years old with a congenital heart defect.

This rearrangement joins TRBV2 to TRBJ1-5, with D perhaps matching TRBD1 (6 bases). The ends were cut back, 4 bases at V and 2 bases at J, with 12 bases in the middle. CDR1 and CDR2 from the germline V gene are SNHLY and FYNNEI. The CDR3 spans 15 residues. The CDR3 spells CASSVWTEGNQPQHF. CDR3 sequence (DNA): TGTGCCAGCAGTGTGTGGACAGAGGGCAATCAGCCCCAGCATTTT.

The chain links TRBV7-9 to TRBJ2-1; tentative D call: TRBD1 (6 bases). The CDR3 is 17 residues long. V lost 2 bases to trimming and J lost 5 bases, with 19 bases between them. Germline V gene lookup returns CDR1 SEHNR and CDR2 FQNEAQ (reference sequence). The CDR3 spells CASSLKPDRLENNEQFF. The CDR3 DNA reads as TGTGCCAGCAGCTTAAAACCCGACAGGTTGGAGAACAATGAGCAGTTCTTC.

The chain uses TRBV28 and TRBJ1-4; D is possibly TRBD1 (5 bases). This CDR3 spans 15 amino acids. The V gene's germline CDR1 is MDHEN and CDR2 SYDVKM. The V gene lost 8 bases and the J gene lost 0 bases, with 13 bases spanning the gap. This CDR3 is CASGAQQATNEKLFF. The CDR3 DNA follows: TGTGCCAGCGGAGCTCAACAGGCAACTAATGAAAAACTGTTTTTT.

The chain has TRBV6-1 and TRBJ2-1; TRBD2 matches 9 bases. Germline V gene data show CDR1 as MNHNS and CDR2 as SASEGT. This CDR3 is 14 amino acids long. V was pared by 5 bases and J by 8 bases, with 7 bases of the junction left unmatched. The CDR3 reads CASSRRGGRDEQFF. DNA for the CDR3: TGTGCCAGCAGTAGGCGGGGGGGCAGGGATGAGCAGTTCTTC.

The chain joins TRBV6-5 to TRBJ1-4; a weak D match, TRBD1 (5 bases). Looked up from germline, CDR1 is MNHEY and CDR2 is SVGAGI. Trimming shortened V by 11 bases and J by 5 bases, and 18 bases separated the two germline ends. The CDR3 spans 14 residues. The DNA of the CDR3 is TGTGCCGGGTCCCGCGCAGGGTGGAATGAAAAACTGTTTTTT. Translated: CAGSRAGWNEKLFF.

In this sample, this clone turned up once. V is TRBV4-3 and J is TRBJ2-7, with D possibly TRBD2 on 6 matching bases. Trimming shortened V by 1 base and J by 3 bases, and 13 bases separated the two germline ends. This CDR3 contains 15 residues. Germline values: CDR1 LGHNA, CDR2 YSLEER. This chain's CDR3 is CASSQGLMGGYEQYF. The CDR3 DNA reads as TGCGCCAGCAGCCAAGGACTAATGGGGGGCTACGAGCAGTACTTC.

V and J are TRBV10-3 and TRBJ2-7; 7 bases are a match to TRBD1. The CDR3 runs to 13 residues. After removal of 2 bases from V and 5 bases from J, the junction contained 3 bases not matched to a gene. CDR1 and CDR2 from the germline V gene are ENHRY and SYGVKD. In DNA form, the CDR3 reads TGTGCCATCAGTGAGGACAGGGCCCACGAGCAGTACTTC. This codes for CAISEDRAHEQYF.

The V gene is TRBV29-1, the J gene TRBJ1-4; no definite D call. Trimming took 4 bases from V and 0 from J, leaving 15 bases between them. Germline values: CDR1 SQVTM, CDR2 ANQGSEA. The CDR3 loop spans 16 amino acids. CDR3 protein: CSVVAQASATNEKLFF. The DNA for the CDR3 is TGCAGCGTTGTCGCCCAAGCCTCGGCAACTAATGAAAAACTGTTTTTT.

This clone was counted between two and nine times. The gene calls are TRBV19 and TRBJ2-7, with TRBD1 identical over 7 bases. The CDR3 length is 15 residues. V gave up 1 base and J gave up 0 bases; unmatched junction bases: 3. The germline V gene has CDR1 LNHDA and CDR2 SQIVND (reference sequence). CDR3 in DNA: TGTGCCAGTAGTATAGGAGGGGACAGCTCCTACGAGCAGTACTTC. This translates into CASSIGGDSSYEQYF. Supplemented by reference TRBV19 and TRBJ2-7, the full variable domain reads DGGITQSPKYLFRKEGQNVTLSCEQNLNHDAMYWYRQDPGQGLRLIYYSQIVNDFQKGDIAEGYSVSREKKESFPLTVTSAQKNPTAFYLCASSIGGDSSYEQYFGPGTRLTVT.

The CDR3: CASLTDNQPQHF. CDR3 nucleotides: TGTGCCAGCCTGACAGATAATCAGCCCCAGCATTTT. The chain is built from TRBV6-1 and TRBJ1-5; D possibly corresponds to TRBD1 (5 bases). V was cut by 8 bases and J by 4 bases, with 9 bases left in between. Germline V gives CDR1 MNHNS, CDR2 SASEGT. There are 12 residues in the CDR3.

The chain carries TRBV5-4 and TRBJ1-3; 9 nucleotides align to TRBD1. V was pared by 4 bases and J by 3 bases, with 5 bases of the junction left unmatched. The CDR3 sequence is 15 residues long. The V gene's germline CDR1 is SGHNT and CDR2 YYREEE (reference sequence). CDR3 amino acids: CASSLRTGDGNTIYF. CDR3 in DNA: TGTGCCAGCAGCCTGAGGACAGGGGATGGAAACACCATATATTTT.

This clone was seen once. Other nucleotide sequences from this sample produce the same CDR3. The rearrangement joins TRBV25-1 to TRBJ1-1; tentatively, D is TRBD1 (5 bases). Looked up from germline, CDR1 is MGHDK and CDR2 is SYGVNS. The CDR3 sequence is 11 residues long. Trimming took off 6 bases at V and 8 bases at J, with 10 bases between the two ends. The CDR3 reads CASSGGTEAFF. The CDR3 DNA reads TGTGCCAGCAGCGGGGGTACGGAAGCTTTCTTT.

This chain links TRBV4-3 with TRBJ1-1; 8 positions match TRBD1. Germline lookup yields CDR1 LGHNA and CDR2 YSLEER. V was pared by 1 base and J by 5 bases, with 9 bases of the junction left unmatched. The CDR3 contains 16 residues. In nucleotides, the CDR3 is TGCGCCAGCAGCCAAGTTGCCAAACAGGGGGAAACTGAAGCTTTCTTT. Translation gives CASSQVAKQGETEAFF.

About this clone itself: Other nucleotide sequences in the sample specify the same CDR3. This chain's CDR3 is CASSLQTEVNEKLFF. The CDR3 nucleotides read TGTGCCAGCAGTCTCCAGACCGAGGTTAATGAAAAACTGTTTTTT. The chain combines TRBV28 with TRBJ1-4; no reliable D call. Germline CDR1 and CDR2: MDHEN and SYDVKM. The V end was cut by 5 bases, the J end by 4 bases, with 14 bases between. The CDR3 runs 15 residues.

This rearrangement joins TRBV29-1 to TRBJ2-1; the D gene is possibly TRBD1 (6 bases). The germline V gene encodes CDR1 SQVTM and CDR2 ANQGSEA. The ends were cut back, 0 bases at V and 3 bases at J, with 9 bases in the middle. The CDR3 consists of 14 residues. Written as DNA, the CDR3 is TGCAGCGTTGAAGAGAGGACAGTCTACAATGAGCAGTTCTTC. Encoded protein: CSVEERTVYNEQFF.

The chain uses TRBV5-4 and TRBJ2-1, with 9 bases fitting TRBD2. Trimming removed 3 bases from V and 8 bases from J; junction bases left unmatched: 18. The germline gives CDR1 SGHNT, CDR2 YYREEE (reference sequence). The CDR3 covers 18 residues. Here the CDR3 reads CASSWRWSGGSLIDEQFF. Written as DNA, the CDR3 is TGTGCCAGCAGCTGGAGGTGGAGCGGGGGGTCGCTAATTGATGAGCAGTTCTTC.

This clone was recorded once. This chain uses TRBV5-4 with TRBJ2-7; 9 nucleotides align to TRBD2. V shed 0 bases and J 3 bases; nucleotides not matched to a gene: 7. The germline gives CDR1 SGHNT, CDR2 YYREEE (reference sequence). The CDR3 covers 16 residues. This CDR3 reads CASSLGTSAKIYEQYF. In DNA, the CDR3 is TGTGCCAGCAGCTTGGGGACTAGCGCTAAGATCTACGAGCAGTACTTC.

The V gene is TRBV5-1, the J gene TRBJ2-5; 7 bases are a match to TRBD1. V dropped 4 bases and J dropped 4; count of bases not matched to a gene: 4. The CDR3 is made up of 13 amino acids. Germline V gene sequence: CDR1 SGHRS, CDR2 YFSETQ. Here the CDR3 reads CASSRDRAETQYF. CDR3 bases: TGCGCCAGCAGCAGGGACAGAGCAGAGACCCAGTACTTC.